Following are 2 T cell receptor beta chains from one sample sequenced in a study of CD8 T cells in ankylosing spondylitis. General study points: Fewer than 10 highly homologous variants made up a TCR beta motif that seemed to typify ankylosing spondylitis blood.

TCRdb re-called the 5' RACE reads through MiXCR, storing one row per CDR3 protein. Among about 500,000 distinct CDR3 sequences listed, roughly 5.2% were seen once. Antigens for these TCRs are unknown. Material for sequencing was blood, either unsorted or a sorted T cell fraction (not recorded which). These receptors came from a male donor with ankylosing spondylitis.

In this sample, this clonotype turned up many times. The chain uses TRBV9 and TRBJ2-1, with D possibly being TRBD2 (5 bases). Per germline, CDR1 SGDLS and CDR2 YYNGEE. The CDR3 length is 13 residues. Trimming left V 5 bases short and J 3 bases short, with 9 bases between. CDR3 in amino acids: CASSLTNYNEQFF. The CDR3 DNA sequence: TGTGCCAGCAGTTTGACTAACTACAATGAGCAGTTCTTC.

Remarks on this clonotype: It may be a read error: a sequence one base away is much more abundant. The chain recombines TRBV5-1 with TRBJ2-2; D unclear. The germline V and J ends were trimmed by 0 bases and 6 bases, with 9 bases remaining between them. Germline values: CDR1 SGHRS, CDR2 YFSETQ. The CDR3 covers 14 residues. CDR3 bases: TGCGCCAGCAGCTTGGCCTGGGGATCCGGGGAGCTGTTTTTT. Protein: CASSLAWGSGELFF.